Following are 8 T cell receptor beta chains from one sample sequenced in a study of identifying expanded T cells in peripheral blood. TCRdb keeps only in-frame clones here, not all; method: immunoSEQ multiplex PCR. The sample includes some 70,000 clones, 90% of them seen just once. Input material: blood. The receptors here all came from a person between 18 and 75 years old in good health.

The V and J genes are TRBV5-6 and TRBJ2-3; D unresolved. The V and J ends lost 10 bases and 2 bases respectively, with 14 bases between them. Per germline, CDR1 SGHDT and CDR2 YYEEEE. The CDR3 runs to 13 residues. CDR3 DNA sequence: TGTGCCGGTTCTCGGGTCGCCACAGATACGCAGTATTTT. The encoded protein is CAGSRVATDTQYF.

V and J are TRBV6-5 and TRBJ1-2, with 7 bases matching TRBD1. The CDR3 runs to 13 residues. With V trimmed by 7 bases and J by 8 bases, 10 bases remained unmatched. Germline-derived CDR1 and CDR2 are MNHEY and SVGAGI. The CDR3 loop is CASKETGREGYTF. The CDR3 region has the DNA TGTGCCAGCAAAGAGACAGGGCGAGAAGGCTACACCTTC.

The chain joins TRBV7-2 to TRBJ1-2, with no clear D. This CDR3 has 10 residues. In germline, CDR1 is SGHTA, CDR2 FQGNSA. V lost 8 bases, J lost 12 bases, and 13 bases lay in between. For the CDR3, the DNA is TGTGCCAGCCGGGGTCGGCACCACACCTTC. This sequence encodes CASRGRHHTF.

The chain employs TRBV5-6 and TRBJ2-3; no reliable D call. CDR3 length: 12 residues. Germline values: CDR1 SGHDT, CDR2 YYEEEE. V dropped 5 bases and J dropped 6 bases, with 10 bases sitting between them. The CDR3 loop is CASSSGSDTQYF. The CDR3 DNA follows: TGTGCCAGCAGTTCCGGTTCGGATACGCAGTATTTT.

This sequence joins TRBV15 and TRBJ2-2, with TRBD2 matching over 16 bases. Looked up from germline, CDR1 is LNHNV and CDR2 is YYDKDF (reference sequence). This CDR3 contains 17 residues. V trimming: 7 bases; J trimming: 4 bases; junction bases outside the gene matches: 6. The CDR3 is CATNPGLAGGGTGELFF. DNA of the CDR3: TGTGCCACCAACCCGGGACTAGCGGGAGGGGGCACCGGGGAGCTGTTTTTT.

CDR3 nucleotides: TGCGCCAGCAGCTTGGATCTGGGGGCGGCGACTGAAGCTTTCTTT. This sequence encodes CASSLDLGAATEAFF. This sequence joins TRBV5-1 and TRBJ1-1; possibly TRBD1 for D (6 bases). V shed 0 bases and J shed 5 bases, with 14 bases lying between them. Looked up from germline, CDR1 is SGHRS and CDR2 is YFSETQ. This CDR3 region has 15 residues.

V and J are TRBV5-1 and TRBJ2-1; D remains ambiguous. V dropped 4 bases and J dropped 0 bases, with 14 bases sitting between them. The length of the CDR3 is 16 residues. CDR1 and CDR2 (germline): SGHRS, YFSETQ. CDR3 residues: CASSIQSLGSYNEQFF. The CDR3 nucleotides read TGCGCCAGCAGCATACAAAGCTTAGGCTCCTACAATGAGCAGTTCTTC.

The J gene is TRBJ1-2, the V gene TRBV28; 9 positions match TRBD1. The V gene end was trimmed by 7 bases and the J gene end by 5 bases; junction bases not matched to a gene: 11. The CDR3 sequence is 15 residues long. Looked up from germline, CDR1 is MDHEN and CDR2 is SYDVKM. CDR3: CASTSQQGALYGYTF. DNA of the CDR3: TGTGCCAGCACCTCACAACAGGGGGCGCTTTATGGCTACACCTTC.